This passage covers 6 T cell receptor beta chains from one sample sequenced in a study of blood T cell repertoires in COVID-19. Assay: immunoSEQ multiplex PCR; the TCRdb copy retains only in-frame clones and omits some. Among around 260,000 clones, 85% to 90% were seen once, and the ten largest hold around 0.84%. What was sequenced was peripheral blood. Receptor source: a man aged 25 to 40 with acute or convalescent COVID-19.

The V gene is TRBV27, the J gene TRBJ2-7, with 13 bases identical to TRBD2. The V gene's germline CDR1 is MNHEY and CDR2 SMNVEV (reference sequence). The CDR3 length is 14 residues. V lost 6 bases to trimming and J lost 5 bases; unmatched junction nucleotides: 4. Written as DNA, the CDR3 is TGTGCCAGCAGACTAGCGGGAGGGATCAACGAGCAGTACTTC. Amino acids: CASRLAGGINEQYF.

The CDR3 DNA follows: TGTGCCAGCAGCACTGTTCAGGGAGGGGATGGCTACACCTTC. Translation gives CASSTVQGGDGYTF. The chain uses TRBV5-4 and TRBJ1-2; possible D gene TRBD1, 5 bases. Germline V gene lookup returns CDR1 SGHNT and CDR2 YYREEE (reference sequence). The CDR3 spans 14 residues. V lost 4 bases, J lost 6 bases, and 16 bases lay in between.

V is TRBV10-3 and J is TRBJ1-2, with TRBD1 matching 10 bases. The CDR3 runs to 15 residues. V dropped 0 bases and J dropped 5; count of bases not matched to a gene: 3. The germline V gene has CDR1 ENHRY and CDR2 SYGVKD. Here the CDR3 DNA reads TGTGCCATCAGTGAGTCTGGGACAGGGGTGTATGGCTACACCTTC. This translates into CAISESGTGVYGYTF.

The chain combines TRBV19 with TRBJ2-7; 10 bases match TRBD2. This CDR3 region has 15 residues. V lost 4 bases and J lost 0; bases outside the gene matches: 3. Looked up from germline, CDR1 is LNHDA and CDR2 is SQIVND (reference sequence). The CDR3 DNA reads TGTGCCAGTAGTAAGGCTAGCGGGAGCTCCTACGAGCAGTACTTC. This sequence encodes CASSKASGSSYEQYF.

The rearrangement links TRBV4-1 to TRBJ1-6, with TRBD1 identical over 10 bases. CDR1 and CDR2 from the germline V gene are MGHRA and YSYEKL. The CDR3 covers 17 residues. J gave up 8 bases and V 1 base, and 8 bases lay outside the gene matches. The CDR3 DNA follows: TGCGCCAGCAGCCAAGGGACAGGGGGTATCCTTCATTCACCCCTCCACTTT. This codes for CASSQGTGGILHSPLHF.

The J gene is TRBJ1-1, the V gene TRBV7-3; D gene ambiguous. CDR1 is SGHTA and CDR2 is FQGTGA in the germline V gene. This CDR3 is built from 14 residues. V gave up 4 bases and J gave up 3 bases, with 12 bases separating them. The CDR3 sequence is CASSSGSGDTEAFF. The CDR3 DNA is TGTGCCAGCAGCTCGGGGAGCGGAGACACTGAAGCTTTCTTT.